A selection of T cell receptor beta chains follows, all from one sample in a study of cytomegalovirus exposure and HLA in healthy donors. Sequencing was performed with immunoSEQ multiplex PCR; in TCRdb, only in-frame clones are kept and a portion is missing. The table lists 40,000 to 45,000 clones. The sample consisted of PBMCs. The receptors shown here come from a young man in good health and CMV-seronegative. Each CDR3 is given with its conserved first and last residue. A D gene is named only where the DNA matches it firmly.

NA,TRBJ2-3,TRBV5-1,16,CASSLVQGSGTDTQYF,TGCGCCAGCAGCTTGGTCCAGGGCTCGGGCACAGATACGCAGTATTTT
TRBD1,TRBJ1-5,TRBV19,17,CASSIRQGLGSNQPQHF,TGTGCCAGTAGTATACGACAGGGGTTGGGCAGCAATCAGCCCCAGCATTTT
TRBD2,TRBJ2-5,TRBV15,15,CATSRDGREGETQYF,TGTGCCACCAGCAGAGATGGCAGGGAGGGAGAGACCCAGTACTTC
NA,TRBJ1-1,TRBV5-1,15,CASSLAGGMNTEAFF,TGCGCCAGCAGCTTGGCCGGGGGAATGAACACTGAAGCTTTCTTT
NA,TRBJ1-1,TRBV18,13,CASSTDQNTEAFF,TGTGCCAGCTCAACAGACCAGAACACTGAAGCTTTCTTT
NA,TRBJ2-7,TRBV2,13,CASSDQVSYEQYF,TGTGCCAGCAGTGATCAGGTTTCCTACGAGCAGTACTTC
NA,TRBJ2-1,TRBV27,14,CASTWGTTYNEQFF,TGTGCCAGCACCTGGGGGACAACCTACAATGAGCAGTTCTTC
NA,TRBJ1-3,TRBV11-3,16,CASSLSTGDSGNTIYF,TGTGCCAGCAGCTTATCTACAGGCGACTCTGGAAACACCATATATTTT
NA,TRBJ2-3,TRBV16,15,CASSQFKRFTDTQYF,TGTGCCAGCAGCCAATTTAAGCGGTTCACAGATACGCAGTATTTT
NA,TRBJ1-1,TRBV5-1,16,CASSSGRGRVWTEAFF,TGCGCCAGCAGCTCGGGACGCGGGAGGGTGTGGACTGAAGCTTTCTTT
TRBD2,TRBJ2-1,TRBV5-4,15,CASSTLASGDNEQFF,TGTGCCAGCAGCACGCTCGCCAGCGGGGACAATGAGCAGTTCTTC
NA,TRBJ1-3,TRBV7-2,16,CASSPQTGLTGNTIYF,TGTGCCAGCAGCCCGCAGACGGGACTAACTGGAAACACCATATATTTT
TRBD2,TRBJ2-7,TRBV15,16,CATSRVGSGGLVEQYF,TGTGCCACCAGCAGAGTGGGGAGCGGGGGCCTAGTGGAGCAGTACTTC
NA,TRBJ2-2,TRBV4-2,15,CASSQVAGLSGELFF,TGTGCCAGCAGCCAAGTGGCCGGGTTGTCCGGGGAGCTGTTTTTT
TRBD1,TRBJ1-1,TRBV15,13,CATSRDLNRGSFF,TGTGCCACCAGCAGAGATTTAAACAGGGGGTCTTTCTTT
NA,TRBJ2-7,TRBV6-5,14,CASRIRGGAYEQYF,TGTGCCAGCAGGATTAGAGGGGGGGCCTACGAGCAGTACTTC
TRBD1,TRBJ1-1,TRBV7-9,15,CASSLSTGAGSEAFF,TGTGCCAGCAGCTTATCCACAGGGGCGGGATCTGAAGCTTTCTTT
TRBD1,TRBJ1-5,TRBV12-5,16,CASGLGQGAINQPQHF,TGTGCTAGTGGCCTCGGACAGGGGGCTATCAATCAGCCCCAGCATTTT
TRBD2,TRBJ2-1,TRBV15,16,CATAGERDRSYNEQFF,TGTGCCACGGCCGGGGAGCGGGACCGCTCCTACAATGAGCAGTTCTTC
NA,TRBJ1-5,TRBV2,13,CASSGQGNQPQHF,TGTGCCAGCAGTGGGCAGGGAAATCAGCCCCAGCATTTT
NA,TRBJ1-1,TRBV4-1,12,CASSQSGTEAFF,TGCGCCAGCAGCCAAAGCGGAACTGAAGCTTTCTTT
TRBD2,TRBJ2-1,TRBV11-2,15,CASSPMRGGRHEQFF,TGTGCCAGCAGCCCAATGCGGGGGGGCCGCCATGAGCAGTTCTTC
NA,TRBJ2-7,TRBV6-6,12,CASSYTGYEQYF,TGTGCCAGCAGTTACACGGGCTACGAGCAGTACTTC
NA,TRBJ2-7,TRBV7-2,14,CASSLVPGAYEQYF,TGTGCCAGCAGCTTAGTTCCGGGGGCCTACGAGCAGTACTTC
TRBD2,TRBJ2-7,TRBV5-1,14,CASSPGTSGYEQYF,TGCGCCAGCAGCCCTGGGACTAGCGGTTACGAGCAGTACTTC
TRBD1,TRBJ2-1,TRBV15,15,CATSSRDRAYNEQFF,TGTGCCACCAGCAGCCGGGACAGAGCCTACAATGAGCAGTTCTTC
NA,TRBJ2-7,TRBV5-4,13,CASSGGDKYEQYF,TGTGCCAGCAGCGGGGGGGACAAGTACGAGCAGTACTTC
TRBD1,TRBJ2-1,TRBV7-9,16,CASSWRIGQGYNEQFF,TGTGCCAGCAGTTGGCGCATCGGACAGGGGTACAATGAGCAGTTCTTC
NA,TRBJ1-1,TRBV7-9,12,CASSPNGAFAFF,TGTGCCAGCAGCCCAAATGGGGCGTTTGCTTTCTTT
NA,TRBJ1-6,TRBV4-1,19,CASSQERGEGFSYNSPLHF,TGCGCCAGCAGCCAAGAACGGGGGGAGGGCTTCTCCTATAATTCACCCCTCCACTTT
NA,TRBJ1-5,TRBV18,17,CASSPRQLESINQPQHF,TGTGCCAGCTCACCGAGACAGCTCGAATCTATCAATCAGCCCCAGCATTTT
NA,TRBJ2-6,TRBV5-6,16,CASSFTVLSGANVLTF,TGTGCCAGCAGCTTCACGGTTCTCTCTGGGGCCAACGTCCTGACTTTC
TRBD1,TRBJ1-1,TRBV29-1,15,CSVEGIGQGGAEAFF,TGCAGCGTTGAAGGAATAGGACAGGGAGGCGCTGAAGCTTTCTTT
NA,TRBJ1-5,TRBV6-4,11,CARWEDQHQHF,TGTGCCCGGTGGGAGGATCAGCACCAGCATTTT
NA,TRBJ1-2,TRBV29-1,14,CSVARLEDRYGYTF,TGCAGCGTTGCGAGGTTGGAGGATCGGTATGGCTACACCTTC
NA,TRBJ1-3,TRBV30,14,CAWGARVSGNTIYF,TGTGCCTGGGGTGCGAGGGTGTCGGGAAACACCATATATTTT
TRBD1,TRBJ2-1,TRBV2,16,CASSGRQGLGYNEQFF,TGTGCCAGCAGTGGTAGACAGGGTTTGGGCTACAATGAGCAGTTCTTC
NA,TRBJ1-4,TRBV25-1,14,CASTRGGVNEKLFF,TGTGCCAGCACCCGAGGAGGAGTGAATGAAAAACTGTTTTTT
NA,TRBJ2-3,TRBV19,16,CASSRGEGGFTDTQYF,TGTGCCAGTAGTAGGGGGGAGGGGGGCTTCACAGATACGCAGTATTTT
NA,TRBJ1-5,TRBV9,15,CASSVGGSFNQPQHF,TGTGCCAGCAGCGTAGGTGGTAGTTTTAATCAGCCCCAGCATTTT
NA,TRBJ1-1,TRBV6-1,14,CASSEIYGDTEAFF,TGTGCCAGCAGTGAAATTTACGGGGACACTGAAGCTTTCTTT
NA,TRBJ2-1,TRBV7-9,12,CASRLSQQEQFF,TGTGCCAGCAGATTAAGTCAACAGGAGCAGTTCTTC
TRBD2,TRBJ2-3,TRBV7-2,15,CASRLTSGSPDTQYF,TGTGCCAGCAGACTTACTAGCGGGAGCCCAGATACGCAGTATTTT
TRBD1,TRBJ1-5,TRBV27,16,CASSMRGQGLNQPQHF,TGTGCCAGCAGTATGAGAGGACAGGGGTTAAATCAGCCCCAGCATTTT
NA,TRBJ2-5,TRBV5-1,16,CASSPGGTEKKETQYF,TGCGCCAGCAGCCCGGGGGGGACAGAGAAAAAAGAGACCCAGTACTTC
NA,TRBJ2-7,TRBV9,14,CASSVGRGFLEQYF,TGTGCCAGCAGCGTAGGGCGAGGGTTTTTGGAGCAGTACTTC
TRBD2,TRBJ2-7,TRBV30,15,CAWSVRTSGYYEQYF,TGTGCCTGGAGTGTCAGGACTAGCGGGTACTACGAGCAGTACTTC
TRBD2,TRBJ2-5,TRBV4-2,16,CASSPRVGGSSETQYF,TGTGCCAGCAGCCCCCGGGTAGGCGGGAGCTCAGAGACCCAGTACTTC